This is a list of T cell receptor beta chains from one sample in a study of TIL therapy for anti-PD-1-resistant metastatic lung cancer. The method was immunoSEQ multiplex PCR; TCRdb's version includes in-frame clones alone and lacks a portion of them. The data contain some 13,000 clones, 66% of them singletons. Specimen: tumor tissue, collected at baseline. These TCRs come from a woman between 25 and 80 years old with non-small cell lung cancer. Both conserved end residues are part of each CDR3. The D gene is left open where the match is weak. Part of the rows lack a size; the others show once, few, many or a class for expanded clones.

d_call | clone_size | j_call | v_call | cdr3_nt | cdr3_aa
. | . | TRBJ2-3 | TRBV30 | TGTGCCTGGAGGGGCCGGTTCACAGATACGCAGTATTTT | CAWRGRFTDTQYF
TRBD1 | . | TRBJ1-5 | TRBV6-5 | TGTGCCAGCAGCCCCGACAGGGTTTGGCAGCCCCAGCATTTT | CASSPDRVWQPQHF
TRBD1 | once | TRBJ1-4 | TRBV4-1 | TGCGCCAGCAGCCCGGGAGACAGGGAGATTGAAAAACTGTTTTTT | CASSPGDREIEKLFF
TRBD1 | few | TRBJ2-7 | TRBV7-2 | TGTGCCAGCAGCTTCACAGGGGCATCCTACGAGCAGTACTTC | CASSFTGASYEQYF
. | . | TRBJ1-2 | TRBV5-5 | TGTGCCAGCAGCTTGTCCCCGGCTGCCCTTGGCTACACCTTC | CASSLSPAALGYTF
. | . | TRBJ2-1 | TRBV2 | TGTGCCAGCACCCTAGGAAATGAGCAGTTCTTC | CASTLGNEQFF
. | . | TRBJ1-6 | TRBV28 | TGTGCCAGCAGTTCCCAGGGACGGAATAATTCACCCCTCCACTTT | CASSSQGRNNSPLHF
. | . | TRBJ1-4 | TRBV5-5 | TGTGCCAGCAGCTTGGCCGGGGGCGGTGAAAAACTGTTTTTT | CASSLAGGGEKLFF
TRBD1 | . | TRBJ1-2 | TRBV29-1 | TGCAGCGTTGAGAGGGGACAGGGGTTGACTGGCTACACCTTC | CSVERGQGLTGYTF
TRBD1 | . | TRBJ2-7 | TRBV19 | TGTGCCAGTAGTGCCCCGGGACAGGGCAACGAGCAGTACTTC | CASSAPGQGNEQYF
. | medium-sized | TRBJ1-2 | TRBV5-5 | TGTGCCAGCACCGACGGACAAGCTAACTATGGCTACACCTTC | CASTDGQANYGYTF
TRBD1 | . | TRBJ2-7 | TRBV6-1 | TGTGCCAGCAGTGAACCCGGGACAGGGGACTACGAGCAGTACTTC | CASSEPGTGDYEQYF
TRBD1 | . | TRBJ2-2 | TRBV6-1 | TGTGCCTTCGCCAGGGACAGGGGATGGGCCGGGGAGCTGTTTTTT | CAFARDRGWAGELFF
. | . | TRBJ2-1 | TRBV27 | TGTGCCAGCAGTTCCGTAATGACCAATCTCGACAATGAGCAGTTCTTC | CASSSVMTNLDNEQFF
TRBD2 | . | TRBJ2-7 | TRBV5-1 | TGCGCCAGCAGCTATGGACTAGCCCTGGCGTACGAGCAGTACTTC | CASSYGLALAYEQYF
TRBD2 | . | TRBJ2-7 | TRBV19 | TGTGCCAGTAGTATAGTTGGGAGCGGGAGCGGCGAGCAGTACTTC | CASSIVGSGSGEQYF
TRBD2 | . | TRBJ2-7 | TRBV18 | TGTGCCAGCTCACCAGCCGGGACTAGTACCTACGAGCAGTACTTC | CASSPAGTSTYEQYF
. | few | TRBJ1-4 | TRBV20-1 | TGCAGTGCATGGCGAGATGAAAAACTGTTTTTT | CSAWRDEKLFF
. | . | TRBJ2-7 | TRBV4-1 | TGCGCCAGCAGCCCGCGCCTCGGGGAAGGATACGAGCAGTACTTC | CASSPRLGEGYEQYF
. | few | TRBJ2-7 | TRBV19 | TGTGCCAGTACCAGTGGGCAGACCTACGAGCAGTACTTC | CASTSGQTYEQYF
. | . | TRBJ2-5 | TRBV7-9 | TGTGCCAGCAGCTTAGACCCGGGGGAGACCCAGTACTTC | CASSLDPGETQYF
TRBD1 | . | TRBJ1-3 | TRBV6-5 | TGTGCCAGCAGTACAGGACAGGGTGGAAACACCATATATTTT | CASSTGQGGNTIYF
TRBD2 | . | TRBJ2-7 | TRBV5-1 | TGCGCCAGCACATGGGGGGACTACTCCTACGAGCAGTACTTC | CASTWGDYSYEQYF
. | medium-sized | TRBJ1-2 | TRBV11-2 | TGTGCCAGCAGCTTACAAGATGGGACAAACACCTTC | CASSLQDGTNTF
. | . | TRBJ2-7 | TRBV10-1 | TGCGCCAGCACGCCTATCAACAGGGAGGCGAGGTACGAGCAGTACTTC | CASTPINREARYEQYF
. | few | TRBJ2-1 | TRBV4-3 | TGCGCCAGCAGCCAAGAGCAATACCTCCAGCAGTTCTTC | CASSQEQYLQQFF
. | . | TRBJ1-1 | TRBV28 | TGTGCCAGCAGTTCGAGGAGTGCCACTGAAGCTTTCTTT | CASSSRSATEAFF
. | . | TRBJ2-6 | TRBV11-3 | TGTGCCAGCAGCAGAGTTGTATCTCGACAAAGTCGGGCCAACGTCCTGACTTTC | CASSRVVSRQSRANVLTF
. | . | TRBJ1-1 | TRBV14 | TGTGCCAGCAGCCAAGAGCGGGGGAGACAAGCTTTCTTT | CASSQERGRQAFF
. | . | TRBJ2-3 | TRBV14 | TGTGCCAGCAGCCAAGATTTTTACCAGAATACGCAGTATTTT | CASSQDFYQNTQYF
. | few | TRBJ2-5 | TRBV9 | TGTGCCAGCAGCGTAGGAGGGGGGGGTCAAGAGACCCAGTACTTC | CASSVGGGGQETQYF
. | medium-sized | TRBJ2-6 | TRBV29-1 | TGCAGCGCCTTCTCTGGGGCCAACGTCCTGACTTTC | CSAFSGANVLTF
. | . | TRBJ2-7 | TRBV6-1 | TGTGCCAGCAGTGAGGTAGAAATGGGGGCCCTTTCCTACGAGCAGTACTTC | CASSEVEMGALSYEQYF
TRBD1 | . | TRBJ2-2 | TRBV28 | TGTGCCAGCACCTCGGGACAGGGGGCGACCGGGGAGCTGTTTTTT | CASTSGQGATGELFF
TRBD1 | few | TRBJ2-7 | TRBV18 | TGTGCCAGCTCACCGGGACAGGGTAGATCCTACGAGCAGTACTTC | CASSPGQGRSYEQYF
. | . | TRBJ2-6 | TRBV4-1 | TGCGCCAGCAGCCAAGATTGGGGCGGGATATACTCTGGGGCCAACGTCCTGACTTTC | CASSQDWGGIYSGANVLTF
. | . | TRBJ1-2 | TRBV7-2 | TGTGCCAGCAGCTTAGTCGGGCAGCCGGAACGATCTAACTATGGCTACACCTTC | CASSLVGQPERSNYGYTF
. | . | TRBJ2-7 | TRBV7-8 | TGTGCCAGCAGCTTAGTAAGGGGTTCCTACGAGCAGTACTTC | CASSLVRGSYEQYF
TRBD1 | . | TRBJ2-5 | TRBV9 | TGTGCCAGCAGCGCCGGCAGGGGGCGCCAAGAGACCCAGTACTTC | CASSAGRGRQETQYF